Listed below are T cell receptor beta chains from one sample, sequenced in a study of T cell responses to AZD1222 COVID-19 vaccine. The repertoire was sequenced with immunoSEQ multiplex PCR; TCRdb's copy has only in-frame clones and lacks some. Of about 160,000 clones in the sample, 88% are singletons; the top ten hold more than 5.5%. The material was peripheral blood, obtained on day 0 of AZD1222 vaccination. The receptors derive from an adult in good health. The CDR3 runs from the conserved cysteine through the conserved F or W. Each record gives: D gene, J gene, V gene, CDR3 protein. A D gene is named only where the DNA matches it firmly.

d_call: TRBD1; j_call: TRBJ1-6; v_call: TRBV27; cdr3_aa: CASSLVFWGDSNNSPLHF
d_call: -; j_call: TRBJ1-1; v_call: TRBV5-4; cdr3_aa: CASSFNRDTEAFF
d_call: TRBD1; j_call: TRBJ1-5; v_call: TRBV30; cdr3_aa: CASDREDQPQHF
d_call: -; j_call: TRBJ1-6; v_call: TRBV28; cdr3_aa: CASSFSPEGSPLHF
d_call: TRBD1; j_call: TRBJ1-4; v_call: TRBV10-3; cdr3_aa: CAISQPTGGTNEKLFF
d_call: -; j_call: TRBJ2-7; v_call: TRBV7-3; cdr3_aa: CASSLDVGPYEQYF
d_call: TRBD2; j_call: TRBJ2-3; v_call: TRBV9; cdr3_aa: CASSVATSGSGGSTQYF
d_call: -; j_call: TRBJ2-2; v_call: TRBV7-3; cdr3_aa: CASSLNRGPVTGELFF
d_call: -; j_call: TRBJ1-1; v_call: TRBV6-6; cdr3_aa: CASRGDPQNTEAFF
d_call: -; j_call: TRBJ2-5; v_call: TRBV9; cdr3_aa: CASSVAPGVETQYF
d_call: TRBD2; j_call: TRBJ2-7; v_call: TRBV9; cdr3_aa: CASSVGAASGSTHEQYF
d_call: -; j_call: TRBJ1-3; v_call: TRBV7-9; cdr3_aa: CASSPQGTFSGNTIYF
d_call: TRBD1; j_call: TRBJ1-2; v_call: TRBV27; cdr3_aa: CASRTGTGLNYGYTF
d_call: -; j_call: TRBJ1-2; v_call: TRBV21-1; cdr3_aa: CASSKGAGQGYYGYTF
d_call: -; j_call: TRBJ2-7; v_call: TRBV6-7; cdr3_aa: CASSSLRGLTYEQYF
d_call: -; j_call: TRBJ1-5; v_call: TRBV24-1; cdr3_aa: CATSPDGYQPQHF
d_call: -; j_call: TRBJ2-1; v_call: TRBV6-5; cdr3_aa: CASTPPGGREQFF
d_call: TRBD1; j_call: TRBJ2-2; v_call: TRBV18; cdr3_aa: CASSQGQGKYTGELFF
d_call: TRBD1; j_call: TRBJ1-3; v_call: TRBV2; cdr3_aa: CASSVVWDRGQGNTIYF
d_call: -; j_call: TRBJ1-5; v_call: TRBV9; cdr3_aa: CASSVEVVGPRRNQPQHF
d_call: -; j_call: TRBJ2-2; v_call: TRBV11-2; cdr3_aa: CASSFSIFGGKVYTGELFF
d_call: -; j_call: TRBJ1-4; v_call: TRBV5-1; cdr3_aa: CASSLRGGEEKLFF
d_call: -; j_call: TRBJ1-3; v_call: TRBV7-2; cdr3_aa: CASSHRQAGGNTIYF
d_call: TRBD1; j_call: TRBJ1-4; v_call: TRBV5-1; cdr3_aa: CASRSGQGREKLFF
d_call: -; j_call: TRBJ1-1; v_call: TRBV15; cdr3_aa: CATSPPRVNTEAFF
d_call: -; j_call: TRBJ2-2; v_call: TRBV7-9; cdr3_aa: CASSLDTGELFF
d_call: -; j_call: TRBJ1-5; v_call: TRBV5-4; cdr3_aa: CASSLGGRRNSNQPQHF
d_call: TRBD1; j_call: TRBJ1-6; v_call: TRBV2; cdr3_aa: CASRAGQGYNSPLHF
d_call: -; j_call: TRBJ1-2; v_call: TRBV19; cdr3_aa: CASSTRARRGYTF
d_call: -; j_call: TRBJ2-1; v_call: TRBV25-1; cdr3_aa: CASSETPVSSYNEQFF
d_call: -; j_call: TRBJ1-5; v_call: TRBV28; cdr3_aa: CASRPDYSNQPQHF
d_call: TRBD1; j_call: TRBJ1-1; v_call: TRBV28; cdr3_aa: CASSPGTGTLMNTEAFF
d_call: -; j_call: TRBJ2-1; v_call: TRBV3-1/TRBV3-2; cdr3_aa: CASSQSRGSYNEQFF
d_call: -; j_call: TRBJ1-2; v_call: TRBV28; cdr3_aa: CASSYPAAIEGGYTF
d_call: TRBD1; j_call: TRBJ2-5; v_call: TRBV5-1; cdr3_aa: CASSPQNRGQETQYF
d_call: -; j_call: TRBJ1-2; v_call: TRBV28; cdr3_aa: CASSGNYGYTF
d_call: -; j_call: TRBJ1-5; v_call: TRBV10-3; cdr3_aa: CAISESFLSGQPQHF
d_call: TRBD1; j_call: TRBJ1-6; v_call: TRBV7-9; cdr3_aa: CASSPGQGAHNSPLHF
d_call: -; j_call: TRBJ2-2; v_call: TRBV6-1; cdr3_aa: CASSEAWLGGTGELFF
d_call: -; j_call: TRBJ1-1; v_call: TRBV11-2; cdr3_aa: CASSLGGPLREAFF
d_call: -; j_call: TRBJ1-5; v_call: TRBV5-8; cdr3_aa: CASSQRGTDTTQHF
d_call: -; j_call: TRBJ1-1; v_call: TRBV7-9; cdr3_aa: CASSLGETRGGAFF
d_call: TRBD1; j_call: TRBJ1-1; v_call: TRBV6-1; cdr3_aa: CASSENRGDTEAFF
d_call: -; j_call: TRBJ1-4; v_call: TRBV7-2; cdr3_aa: CASSPQQINEKLFF
d_call: -; j_call: TRBJ1-1; v_call: TRBV6-5; cdr3_aa: CASSPGGRTEAFF
d_call: TRBD1; j_call: TRBJ1-1; v_call: TRBV29-1; cdr3_aa: CSVEARGRNTEAFF
d_call: TRBD1; j_call: TRBJ2-7; v_call: TRBV5-6; cdr3_aa: CASSAEGTGGYEQYF
d_call: TRBD1; j_call: TRBJ2-1; v_call: TRBV29-1; cdr3_aa: CSVRDRSSYNEQFF
d_call: TRBD1; j_call: TRBJ1-5; v_call: TRBV6-1; cdr3_aa: CASSEGETGSQPQHF
d_call: -; j_call: TRBJ2-3; v_call: TRBV24-1; cdr3_aa: CATSARGRITDTQYF
d_call: -; j_call: TRBJ2-3; v_call: TRBV13; cdr3_aa: CASSLTGSTDTQYF
d_call: TRBD1; j_call: TRBJ1-4; v_call: TRBV25-1; cdr3_aa: CASSESRGREEKLFF
d_call: -; j_call: TRBJ2-5; v_call: TRBV5-1; cdr3_aa: CASSLNSPGVGETQYF